This is a list of T cell receptor beta chains from one sample in a study of T cell changes during pregnancy in multiple sclerosis. This table comes from immunoSEQ multiplex PCR, and its TCRdb copy is limited to in-frame clones, with some not included. The profile shows 30,000 or so clones, over 80% of them singletons. The sequencing used CD8+ T cells from peripheral blood mononuclear cells, collected in the first trimester of pregnancy. The receptors here all came from a female donor with multiple sclerosis, enrolled in a pregnancy study. CDR3s include the opening cysteine and the closing phenylalanine or tryptophan. The D gene is left open where the match is weak. Part of the rows lack a size; the others show once, few, many or a class for expanded clones.

clone_size j_call v_call d_call cdr3_aa cdr3_nt
NA TRBJ2-1 TRBV7-3 NA CASSCQMLSSYNEQFF TGTGCCAGCAGCTGTCAAATGTTGAGCTCCTACAATGAGCAGTTCTTC
few TRBJ1-6 TRBV6-1 NA CASSEPQGSYSPLHF TGTGCCAGCAGTGAGCCTCAGGGTAGTTATTCACCCCTCCACTTT
NA TRBJ2-5 TRBV27 TRBD1 CASSLSTGTVGETQYF TGTGCCAGCAGTTTATCGACAGGGACCGTGGGAGAGACCCAGTACTTC
NA TRBJ1-1 TRBV5-8 NA CASSLEDRANTEAFF TGTGCCAGCAGCTTGGAGGACAGAGCGAACACTGAAGCTTTCTTT
NA TRBJ2-5 TRBV7-6 NA CASSLPQEGRRIETQYF TGTGCCAGCAGCTTACCTCAAGAGGGCAGGCGCATAGAGACCCAGTACTTC
NA TRBJ1-1 TRBV5-4 NA CASSPGPVREAFF TGTGCCAGCAGCCCCGGTCCGGTCCGCGAAGCTTTCTTT
NA TRBJ2-1 TRBV19 TRBD2 CASSKGPGLAGGPEQFF TGTGCCAGTAGTAAGGGACCGGGACTAGCGGGAGGTCCTGAGCAGTTCTTC
NA TRBJ2-1 TRBV6-6 NA CASSYFDEQFF TGTGCCAGCAGTTACTTCGATGAGCAGTTCTTC
NA TRBJ2-1 TRBV11-1 TRBD2 CASSGGGVYNEQFF TGTGCCAGCAGCGGGGGGGGTGTGTACAATGAGCAGTTCTTC
NA TRBJ2-2 TRBV15 NA CATSRVPAGVELFF TGTGCCACCAGCAGAGTACCAGCCGGGGTGGAGCTGTTTTTT
NA TRBJ2-1 TRBV28 TRBD1 CASSLDRDPFSYNEQFF TGTGCCAGCAGCCTAGACAGGGACCCTTTCTCCTACAATGAGCAGTTCTTC
NA TRBJ2-3 TRBV11-2 TRBD2 CASSLAGGYTDTQYF TGTGCCAGCAGCCTAGCGGGAGGGTACACAGATACGCAGTATTTT
NA TRBJ2-1 TRBV5-6 NA CASSLAYLYNEQFF TGTGCCAGCAGCTTGGCCTATCTCTACAATGAGCAGTTCTTC
many TRBJ2-1 TRBV7-8 TRBD1 CASSLNRGQFF TGTGCCAGCAGCCTAAACAGGGGACAGTTCTTC
NA TRBJ2-7 TRBV9 NA CASSVAGVGSYEQYF TGTGCCAGCAGCGTGGCAGGGGTGGGATCCTACGAGCAGTACTTC
NA TRBJ2-7 TRBV6-1 NA CASSPGGEYEQYF TGTGCCAGCAGCCCCGGAGGGGAGTACGAGCAGTACTTC
NA TRBJ2-7 TRBV14 TRBD1 CASSQLPGQVGEQYF TGTGCCAGCAGCCAACTACCGGGACAGGTGGGCGAGCAGTACTTC
NA TRBJ1-2 TRBV5-1 NA CASRSTGADYGYTF TGCGCCAGCAGATCGACAGGCGCCGATTATGGCTACACCTTC
NA TRBJ2-2 TRBV19 NA CASSTGLWNTGELFF TGTGCCAGTAGTACCGGACTGTGGAACACCGGGGAGCTGTTTTTT
NA TRBJ2-3 TRBV7-9 NA CASSQMWSDTQYF TGTGCCAGCAGCCAGATGTGGTCAGATACGCAGTATTTT
once TRBJ1-2 TRBV6-6 NA CASSVQGEYLYGYTF TGTGCCAGCAGTGTGCAGGGTGAATACCTTTATGGCTACACCTTC
NA TRBJ2-1 TRBV2 TRBD2 CASSEAGGPGDEQFF TGTGCCAGCAGTGAGGCGGGGGGGCCCGGGGATGAGCAGTTCTTC
NA TRBJ2-5 TRBV28 NA CASSSSGFQETQYF TGTGCCAGCAGTTCGTCCGGGTTCCAAGAGACCCAGTACTTC
NA TRBJ2-1 TRBV5-1 NA CASSLAGPRSNEQFF TGCGCCAGCAGCTTGGCTGGCCCCCGTTCGAATGAGCAGTTCTTC
NA TRBJ2-5 TRBV5-5 NA CASSSTGPGWETQYF TGTGCCAGCAGCTCGACAGGACCGGGCTGGGAGACCCAGTACTTC
NA TRBJ1-4 TRBV15 TRBD1 CATTYRDRSNEKLFF TGTGCCACCACCTACCGGGACAGATCTAATGAAAAACTGTTTTTT
NA TRBJ2-5 TRBV7-8 TRBD2 CASIWGTSDLQETQYF TGTGCCAGCATCTGGGGGACTAGCGACCTTCAAGAGACCCAGTACTTC
NA TRBJ1-1 TRBV7-8 NA CASSHPGLSSTEAFF TGTGCCAGCAGCCACCCGGGTCTCTCTAGCACTGAAGCTTTCTTT
NA TRBJ2-1 TRBV9 NA CASSVGGSINEQFF TGTGCCAGCAGCGTTGGAGGGTCTATCAATGAGCAGTTCTTC
once TRBJ1-1 TRBV11-1 NA CASSPVNTEAFF TGTGCCAGCAGCCCGGTTAACACTGAAGCTTTCTTT
NA TRBJ2-7 TRBV5-1 TRBD1 CASIGGQGDEQYF TGCGCCAGCATAGGGGGACAGGGGGACGAGCAGTACTTC
NA TRBJ2-1 TRBV2 TRBD2 CASSDTGTSGSLYEQFF TGTGCCAGCAGTGACACCGGGACTAGCGGGAGCCTCTATGAGCAGTTCTTC
NA TRBJ1-1 TRBV6-5 TRBD1 CASSYFGTANEAFF TGTGCCAGCAGTTACTTCGGGACAGCGAATGAAGCTTTCTTT
NA TRBJ2-7 TRBV28 TRBD1 CASSPGQGYEQYF TGTGCCAGCAGCCCGGGACAGGGCTACGAGCAGTACTTC
NA TRBJ2-1 TRBV6-5 NA CASSSSGEGGNEQFF TGTGCCAGCAGTTCCTCAGGAGAGGGTGGCAATGAGCAGTTCTTC
NA TRBJ2-7 TRBV14 TRBD1 CASSRPGQEREQYF TGTGCCAGCAGCCGGCCGGGACAGGAGCGGGAGCAGTACTTC
NA TRBJ2-1 TRBV6-1 TRBD1 CASNGQGEANEQFF TGTGCCAGCAATGGACAGGGCGAGGCGAATGAGCAGTTCTTC
NA TRBJ2-2 TRBV6-5 NA CASTISGLNTGELFF TGTGCCAGCACCATTAGCGGATTAAACACCGGGGAGCTGTTTTTT
NA TRBJ1-4 TRBV6-5 TRBD1 CASSSGGLTTNEKLFF TGTGCCAGCAGTTCAGGGGGCCTAACAACTAATGAAAAACTGTTTTTT
NA TRBJ2-3 TRBV5-4 NA CASSSDTTDTQYF TGTGCCAGCAGCTCCGACACCACAGATACGCAGTATTTT
NA TRBJ1-2 TRBV27 NA CASSPYPGQGMEYGYTF TGTGCCAGCAGTCCCTACCCGGGGCAGGGGATGGAATATGGCTACACCTTC
NA TRBJ2-1 TRBV30 TRBD2 CAWRGGTSGGYNEQFF TGTGCCTGGAGGGGGGGGACTAGCGGGGGCTACAATGAGCAGTTCTTC
NA TRBJ2-7 TRBV9 NA CASSPYSGGGKGAYEQYF TGTGCCAGCAGCCCCTATTCTGGGGGGGGGAAGGGGGCCTACGAGCAGTACTTC
large TRBJ2-1 TRBV7-9 NA CASSLGEAGQRNEQFF TGTGCCAGCAGCTTAGGGGAGGCAGGGCAGCGAAATGAGCAGTTCTTC
NA TRBJ2-5 TRBV28 TRBD2 CASSSLGGGKGDQYF TGTGCCAGCAGTTCCCTCGGGGGAGGGAAGGGTGACCAGTACTTC
NA TRBJ2-3 TRBV27 NA CASSLTGESTDTQYF TGTGCCAGCAGCCTCACCGGGGAGAGCACAGATACGCAGTATTTT
NA TRBJ1-1 TRBV11-2 NA CASSPTPSTGARDTEAFF TGTGCCAGCAGCCCGACCCCCTCGACAGGCGCAAGGGACACTGAAGCTTTCTTT
few TRBJ1-4 TRBV9 NA CASSSGQTNEKLFF TGTGCCAGCAGCTCCGGACAGACTAATGAAAAACTGTTTTTT